The 13 T cell receptor beta chains in this list originate from one sample, sequenced in a study of blood T cell repertoires in COVID-19. Sequencing was performed with immunoSEQ multiplex PCR; in TCRdb, only in-frame clones are kept and a portion is missing. The table has some 150,000 clones, about 89% seen once. Sequenced sample: peripheral blood. The receptors derive from a man over 45 with acute or convalescent COVID-19.

This clone was observed a single time. One end of the junction fails to match germline, which may point to a read error. This chain connects TRBV3-1 (or the pseudogene TRBV3-2) to TRBJ1-1; D is unresolved. CDR1 is LGHDT and CDR2 is YNNKEL in the germline V gene (reference sequence). The CDR3 sequence is 14 residues long. CDR3 region: CASRQGGRDTEAFF. CDR3 coding DNA: TGTGCCAGCAGGCAAGGAGGGAGAGATACTGAAGCTTTCTTT.

The chain joins TRBV28 to TRBJ1-2; 7 bases map to TRBD1. With 6 bases clipped from V and 1 base from J, the junction kept 5 bases outside the gene matches. From germline, CDR1 is MDHEN and CDR2 SYDVKM. CDR3 length equals 14 residues. CDR3 in amino acids: CASSRDSVNYGYTF. The CDR3 bases are TGTGCCAGCAGCCGGGACAGCGTTAACTATGGCTACACCTTC.

This clone was recorded only once. The junction does not match germline at one end; this may be a read error. This chain links TRBV5-1 with TRBJ1-5; the D gene is possibly TRBD1 (6 bases). The germline V gene encodes CDR1 SGHRS and CDR2 YFSETQ. This CDR3 has 16 residues. The CDR3 sequence: CARSLGGGASNQPQHF. CDR3 nucleotide sequence: TGCGCCCGCAGCTTGGGAGGGGGGGCAAGCAATCAGCCCCAGCATTTT.

CDR3 amino acids: CASSPGERGLNEKLFF. The CDR3 DNA sequence: TGCGCCAGCAGCCCGGGGGAAAGGGGGCTTAATGAAAAACTGTTTTTT. The chain combines TRBV4-1 with TRBJ1-4; 7 bases fit TRBD1. The CDR3 has 16 residues. The germline CDR1 and CDR2 sequences are MGHRA and YSYEKL. Germline trimming cut 4 bases from V and 4 bases from J; bases unmatched to any gene: 9.

The chain couples TRBV18 to TRBJ1-2; D gene ambiguous. The V end lost 6 bases, the J end lost 13 bases, and 21 bases lay between the germline ends. The CDR3 is 13 amino acids. Per germline, CDR1 KGHSH and CDR2 LQKENI. CDR3 in DNA: TGTGCCAGCTCGCTGGGAGAAGCTAAGCCCCCCACCTTC. It yields the protein CASSLGEAKPPTF.

A single count supports this clone. The J gene is TRBJ1-2, the V gene TRBV2; tentatively, D is TRBD1 (6 bases). V was clipped by 1 base and J by 3 bases, with 9 bases between them. The CDR3 runs 14 residues. In germline, CDR1 is SNHLY, CDR2 FYNNEI. The CDR3 spells CASSEGGGHYGYTF. The CDR3 region has the DNA TGTGCCAGCAGTGAAGGTGGGGGCCACTATGGCTACACCTTC.

The V gene is TRBV25-1, the J gene TRBJ2-1; D perhaps matches TRBD1 (5 bases). Germline loops: CDR1 MGHDK, CDR2 SYGVNS. V gave up 3 bases and J gave up 6 bases, with 12 bases separating them. CDR3 length: 14 amino acids. The CDR3 reads CASSDSSGRNEQFF. In DNA, the CDR3 is TGTGCCAGCAGTGATTCATCAGGGCGCAATGAGCAGTTCTTC.

This clone came up a few times. V usage is TRBV12-3 or TRBV12-4 and J usage is TRBJ1-5, with D hard to call. The CDR3 length is 13 residues. V lost 5 bases, J lost 4 bases, and 9 bases lay in between. The chain's CDR3 is CASSEGVNQPQHF. CDR3 sequence (DNA): TGTGCCAGCAGTGAGGGCGTAAATCAGCCCCAGCATTTT.

The chain is built from TRBV2 and TRBJ2-1; 15 nucleotides align to TRBD2. Germline CDR1 and CDR2: SNHLY and FYNNEI. With V trimmed by 8 bases and J by 4 bases, 9 bases remained unmatched. The CDR3 has 17 residues. The CDR3 sequence: CASLRTSGRAGYNEQFF. Written as DNA, the CDR3 is TGTGCCAGCCTCCGGACTAGCGGGAGGGCCGGGTACAATGAGCAGTTCTTC.

This clone was found a few times. The chain combines TRBV2 with TRBJ2-2; the D gene is possibly TRBD2 (6 bases). Between the trimmed V and J ends, which lost 4 bases and 5 bases, there was a span of 8 bases. From germline, CDR1 is SNHLY and CDR2 FYNNEI. The CDR3 extends over 13 amino acids. The CDR3 loop is CASSASGTGELFF. The CDR3 DNA is TGTGCCAGCAGTGCGAGCGGGACCGGGGAGCTGTTTTTT. Full variable domain (outside the CDR3, taken from reference TRBV2 and TRBJ2-2): EPEVTQTPSHQVTQMGQEVILRCVPISNHLYFYWYRQILGQKVEFLVSFYNNEISEKSEIFDDQFSVERPDGSNFTLKIRSTKLEDSAMYFCASSASGTGELFFGEGSRLTVL.

V gene TRBV15 combines with J gene TRBJ1-1; the D gene is possibly TRBD1 (6 bases). V gave up 3 bases and J gave up 0 bases, with 11 bases separating them. CDR3 length: 15 residues. Germline V gives CDR1 LNHNV, CDR2 YYDKDF (reference sequence). The CDR3 coding sequence is TGTGCCACCAGCAGGCGACAGGACCTGAACACTGAAGCTTTCTTT. Protein: CATSRRQDLNTEAFF.

The CDR3 protein is CASSLNAGFYGYTF. The CDR3 DNA reads as TGTGCCAGCAGTTTAAATGCAGGCTTCTATGGCTACACCTTC. The V gene is TRBV28, the J gene TRBJ1-2; D is uncertain. The CDR3 contains 14 residues. Trimming took off 2 bases at V and 4 bases at J, with 11 bases between the two ends. Germline CDR1 MDHEN, CDR2 SYDVKM.

This chain joins TRBV4-3 and TRBJ1-6, with 7 bases lining up with TRBD1. Germline CDR1 is LGHNA and CDR2 is YSLEER. Trimming took 0 bases from V and 10 from J; bases not matched to a gene: 6. This CDR3 comprises 15 residues. CDR3 protein: CASSQDAGGWSPLHF. CDR3 DNA sequence: TGCGCCAGCAGCCAAGATGCAGGGGGGTGGTCACCCCTCCACTTT.